Each of the 20 T cell receptor beta chains below was sequenced from the same sample in a study of shared clonotypes between healthy human individuals. Profiled with immunoSEQ multiplex PCR; TCRdb holds only in-frame clones, not every one. Altogether hundreds of thousands of clones are present, roughly 95% being singletons, with the ten largest covering over 0.1%. Only CD45RO-negative cells positively selected for CCR7 counted as naive CD8 cells, so terminally differentiated effector memory CD45RA+ cells were excluded. Sequencing used naive CD8+ T cells sorted from blood. These receptors were taken from a woman aged 25 to 39 in good health.

The V call is TRBV4-1, the J call TRBJ2-7; TRBD1 agrees at 10 bases. In germline, CDR1 is MGHRA, CDR2 YSYEKL. J gave up 4 bases and V 0 bases, and 12 bases lay outside the gene matches. The CDR3 loop spans 18 amino acids. The CDR3 DNA is TGCGCCAGCAGCCAAGACCGGGTATCCCGGACAGGGGGTTACGAGCAGTACTTC. It encodes CASSQDRVSRTGGYEQYF.

This clone has a handful of counts. The chain links TRBV2 to TRBJ1-5; possible D gene TRBD1, 5 bases. Trimming stripped 5 bases from V and 1 base from J, with 18 bases between. CDR1 and CDR2 from the germline V gene are SNHLY and FYNNEI. This CDR3 comprises 17 residues. The CDR3 coding sequence is TGTGCCAGCAGTAACCGGGACTGGGACGGGAGCAATCAGCCCCAGCATTTT. It codes for CASSNRDWDGSNQPQHF.

Written as DNA, the CDR3 is TGTGCCAGCAGCGTTAGCGGGAGGGCCTACAATGAGCAGTTCTTC. This gives the protein CASSVSGRAYNEQFF. V usage is TRBV9 and J usage is TRBJ2-1; 11 bases line up with TRBD2. The V gene end was trimmed by 2 bases and the J gene end by 2 bases; junction bases not matched to a gene: 0. The CDR3 is 15 amino acids. CDR1 is SGDLS, CDR2 YYNGEE, per germline.

This chain joins TRBV7-6 and TRBJ2-5, with 7 bases matching TRBD1. The CDR3 contains 16 residues. The germline gives CDR1 SGHVS, CDR2 FNYEAQ. Losses at the gene ends were 5 bases for V and 5 bases for J; bases not matched to a gene: 14. CDR3 DNA sequence: TGTGCCAGCAGCCCCCACCCCGGGGACAGACTGGAGACCCAGTACTTC. This sequence encodes CASSPHPGDRLETQYF.

V is TRBV27 and J is TRBJ1-2, with D maybe TRBD1 (6 bases). CDR1 and CDR2 (germline): MNHEY, SMNVEV (reference sequence). The CDR3 length is 15 residues. Trimming took 4 bases from V and 6 from J, leaving 18 bases between them. In DNA, the CDR3 is TGTGCCAGCAGTTCAGGGGCTATATTCAGGGATGGCTACACCTTC. Translated: CASSSGAIFRDGYTF.

This clone has just one count. CDR3 region: CASSQRDGEAFF. In DNA, the CDR3 is TGCGCCAGCAGTCAGCGGGACGGAGAAGCTTTCTTT. The chain employs TRBV10-1 and TRBJ1-1, with a weak D call TRBD1 (5 bases). Germline V gene lookup returns CDR1 WNHNN and CDR2 SYGVQD (reference sequence). This CDR3 has 12 residues. Deletions cut 5 bases from V and 8 bases from J, with 12 bases between.

This clone has just one count. This chain links TRBV28 with TRBJ1-1; TRBD1 agrees at 9 bases. The CDR3 covers 14 residues. V lost 5 bases to trimming and J lost 1 base; unmatched junction nucleotides: 2. Germline CDR1 is MDHEN and CDR2 is SYDVKM. As DNA, the CDR3 is TGTGCCAGCAGTGACAGGGGGAGGAACACTGAAGCTTTCTTT. This codes for CASSDRGRNTEAFF.

The rearrangement uses TRBV4-1 and TRBJ2-7, with 8 bases identical to TRBD2. Trimming took 0 bases from V and 3 from J; bases not matched to a gene: 13. The germline gives CDR1 MGHRA, CDR2 YSYEKL. CDR3 size: 18 residues. The CDR3 nucleotides are TGCGCCAGCAGCCAAGATAGAGGAAGCGGGAGCTTAGACTACGAGCAGTACTTC. This encodes CASSQDRGSGSLDYEQYF.

This chain connects TRBV10-2 to TRBJ1-5, with unresolved D. V was clipped by 4 bases and J by 8 bases, with 15 bases between them. There are 14 residues in the CDR3. CDR1 is WSHSY and CDR2 is SAAADI in the germline V gene. The CDR3 region is CASSVSGFTEPQHF. CDR3 in DNA: TGCGCCAGCAGTGTTTCTGGGTTTACCGAGCCCCAGCATTTT.

The rearrangement joins TRBV7-9 to TRBJ2-7, with 12 bases matching TRBD1. The trim removed 4 bases at V and 9 bases at J, leaving 10 bases unmatched. The CDR3 consists of 15 residues. The V gene's germline CDR1 is SEHNR and CDR2 FQNEAQ (reference sequence). The CDR3 region is CASSSPGDRGRGQYF. DNA for the CDR3: TGTGCCAGCAGCTCCCCGGGGGACAGGGGGCGCGGGCAGTACTTC.

This chain links TRBV29-1 with TRBJ2-3; tentatively, D is TRBD2 (5 bases). The CDR3 contains 17 residues. Germline CDR1 is SQVTM and CDR2 is ANQGSEA. Trimming stripped 0 bases from V and 0 bases from J, with 16 bases between. The CDR3 bases are TGCAGCGTTGAAGACCCTTCGGGATCCATAAGCACAGATACGCAGTATTTT. This sequence encodes CSVEDPSGSISTDTQYF.

The chain has TRBV19 and TRBJ1-5, with D hard to call. The V gene's germline CDR1 is LNHDA and CDR2 SQIVND (reference sequence). Trimming removed 5 bases at V and 5 bases at J, with 13 bases between. The CDR3 runs 14 residues. CDR3 in amino acids: CASSRQVRDQPQHF. CDR3 DNA: TGTGCCAGTAGTCGTCAAGTGCGGGATCAGCCCCAGCATTTT. Full variable domain (rest looked up from reference TRBV19 and TRBJ1-5): DGGITQSPKYLFRKEGQNVTLSCEQNLNHDAMYWYRQDPGQGLRLIYYSQIVNDFQKGDIAEGYSVSREKKESFPLTVTSAQKNPTAFYLCASSRQVRDQPQHFGDGTRLSIL.

The chain uses TRBV5-8 and TRBJ2-7; D is tentatively TRBD1 or TRBD2 (5 bases each). Germline CDR1 and CDR2: SGHTS and YDEGEE. The CDR3 covers 9 residues. The V end was cut by 10 bases, the J end by 5 bases, with 7 bases between. In DNA form, the CDR3 reads TGTGCCGGGGGAAACGAGCAGTACTTC. It codes for CAGGNEQYF.

The chain is built from TRBV4-1 and TRBJ1-2; no definite D call. Per germline, CDR1 MGHRA and CDR2 YSYEKL. CDR3 length equals 12 residues. The germline V and J ends were trimmed by 0 bases and 8 bases, with 7 bases remaining between them. The CDR3 DNA is TGCGCCAGCAGCCAAGACACGCGAGGCTACACCTTC. Translation gives CASSQDTRGYTF.

This sequence joins TRBV11-2 and TRBJ2-7, with D perhaps being TRBD1 or TRBD2 (5 bases each). This CDR3 has 16 residues. Between the trimmed V and J ends, which lost 5 bases and 1 base, there was a span of 18 bases. Per germline, CDR1 SGHAT and CDR2 FQNNGV. This CDR3 reads CASSAPTGLLSYEQYF. The CDR3 DNA is TGTGCCAGCAGCGCGCCGACGGGGCTCTTATCCTACGAGCAGTACTTC.

The chain employs TRBV14 and TRBJ2-7; TRBD1 might be the D (5 bases). V was shortened by 5 bases and J by 3 bases, with 11 bases between the two germline ends. CDR3 size: 13 residues. Germline CDR1 SGHDN, CDR2 FVKESK. CDR3 DNA: TGTGCCAGCAGCACTCGGACATACTACGAGCAGTACTTC. Translating gives CASSTRTYYEQYF.

V and J are TRBV6-5 and TRBJ2-7, with TRBD2 identical over 15 bases. The CDR3 is made up of 14 amino acids. Germline values: CDR1 MNHEY, CDR2 SVGAGI. The junction had 5 bases not matched to a gene; V was cut back by 8 bases and J by 6 bases. The CDR3 DNA is TGTGCCAGCGGACTAGCGGGAGGGGTCTTCGAGCAGTACTTC. Translating gives CASGLAGGVFEQYF.

The chain carries TRBV28 and TRBJ1-1; no definite D call. Trimming removed 4 bases at V and 5 bases at J, with 14 bases between. This CDR3 is 14 amino acids long. In germline, CDR1 is MDHEN, CDR2 SYDVKM. The CDR3 coding sequence is TGTGCCAGCAGTTGGGAGGGCCTGGGAACTGAAGCTTTCTTT. Protein: CASSWEGLGTEAFF. Looking up the rest from reference TRBV28 and TRBJ1-1 gives the full variable domain: DVKVTQSSRYLVKRTGEKVFLECVQDMDHENMFWYRQDPGLGLRLIYFSYDVKMKEKGDIPEGYSVSREKKERFSLILESASTNQTSMYLCASSWEGLGTEAFFGQGTRLTVV.

This rearrangement joins TRBV7-8 to TRBJ2-1, with TRBD2 matching over 7 bases. The CDR3 length is 17 residues. J gave up 0 bases and V 3 bases, and 8 bases lay outside the gene matches. Germline V gene sequence: CDR1 SGHVS, CDR2 FQNEAQ. The CDR3 DNA follows: TGTGCCAGCAGCTTGGTGTCCGGCGGGAGCTCCTACAATGAGCAGTTCTTC. It codes for CASSLVSGGSSYNEQFF.

This clone was observed a few times. The rearrangement joins TRBV6-5 to TRBJ2-7; D is undetermined. Trimming removed 6 bases at V and 3 bases at J, with 12 bases between. The CDR3 consists of 13 residues. Per germline, CDR1 MNHEY and CDR2 SVGAGI. DNA for the CDR3: TGTGCCAGCAGACTCGGACGGATCTACGAGCAGTACTTC. It translates to CASRLGRIYEQYF.